A single sample gave rise to the 5 T cell receptor beta chains below, sequenced in a study of T cells in Graves' hyperthyroidism and ophthalmopathy. RNA transcripts yielded amplified TCR beta CDR3 regions. First-round RT-PCR of the TCR CDR3 relied on the HTBI primer set. MiXCR was run by TCRdb on the multiplex PCR reads, yielding one entry per CDR3 protein. The sample has 300,000 to 500,000 distinct CDR3 sequences, 14% to 15% seen once; the top ten hold approximately 32%. Specimen: blood. The receptors stem from a woman younger than 45 with Graves' hyperthyroidism.

This clonotype was picked up many times. The chain links TRBV28 to TRBJ2-7; D may be TRBD1 or TRBD2 (5 bases each). This CDR3 comprises 13 residues. Per germline, CDR1 MDHEN and CDR2 SYDVKM. V lost 11 bases to trimming and J lost 3 bases, with 17 bases between them. This CDR3 reads CAYGTGPNYEQYF. DNA of the CDR3: TGTGCCTACGGAACGGGGCCAAACTACGAGCAGTACTTC.

This clonotype was seen more than once but under ten times. The chain is built from TRBV28 and TRBJ1-5; 12 bases are shared with TRBD1. The V gene's germline CDR1 is MDHEN and CDR2 SYDVKM. The CDR3 totals 15 residues. J was trimmed by 6 bases and V by 3 bases; bases with no gene match: 3. CDR3 sequence (DNA): TGTGCCAGCAGTTTTGGGACAGGGGGCCGTCAGCCCCAGCATTTT. Amino acids: CASSFGTGGRQPQHF.

This clonotype was counted many times. V gene TRBV20-1 combines with J gene TRBJ2-7, with a weak D call TRBD1 (5 bases). Germline CDR1 DFQATT, CDR2 SNEGSKA (reference sequence). Trimming shortened V by 0 bases and J by 6 bases, and 18 bases separated the two germline ends. This CDR3 is 15 amino acids long. The CDR3 nucleotides read TGCAGTGCTAGAGAGGCAGGAACCCCTGGGGCCGAGCAGTACTTC. Translating it yields CSAREAGTPGAEQYF.

This clonotype showed up just a few times. The V and J genes are TRBV28 and TRBJ1-3; 7 nucleotides match TRBD1. In germline, CDR1 is MDHEN, CDR2 SYDVKM. The CDR3 covers 15 residues. J gave up 0 bases and V 4 bases, and 3 bases lay outside the gene matches. As DNA, the CDR3 is TGTGCCAGCAGTTCGACAGGGTACTCTGGAAACACCATATATTTT. It translates to CASSSTGYSGNTIYF. Together with reference TRBV28 and TRBJ1-3, the CDR3 gives the full variable domain: DVKVTQSSRYLVKRTGEKVFLECVQDMDHENMFWYRQDPGLGLRLIYFSYDVKMKEKGDIPEGYSVSREKKERFSLILESASTNQTSMYLCASSSTGYSGNTIYFGEGSWLTVV.

This clonotype was observed a handful of times. The chain links TRBV27 to TRBJ1-5; TRBD1 is a possible D gene (5 bases). In germline, CDR1 is MNHEY, CDR2 SMNVEV (reference sequence). V was cut by 3 bases and J by 2 bases, with 17 bases left in between. The CDR3 has 17 amino acids. The CDR3 DNA reads TGTGCCAGCAGTTTGACCCAGGGAGGAGGAGGCAATCAGCCCCAGCATTTT. Encoded protein: CASSLTQGGGGNQPQHF.